This TCR beta chain is drawn from a study of blood T cell repertoires in COVID-19. This CDR3 has 14 residues. Trimming shortened V by 6 bases and J by 1 base, and 12 bases separated the two germline ends. Germline values: CDR1 SGHAT, CDR2 FQNNGV. In terms of age and location, participants ranged from about 18 to 100 years and lived in roughly 22 US areas. Data came from immunoSEQ multiplex PCR; TCRdb stores just in-frame clones and leaves some out. The profile covers about 250,000 clones, with about 88% appearing a single time and 6.6% taken by the ten largest. The chain has TRBV11-2 and TRBJ2-5; tentative D call: TRBD1 (6 bases). Sequencing input: PBMCs or T cells enriched from blood (not recorded which). This clonotype was sampled from a woman aged 45-65 years who had been exposed to COVID-19. This CDR3 reads CASSYGQIQETQYF. The CDR3 DNA reads as TGTGCCAGCAGTTACGGACAGATCCAAGAGACCCAGTACTTC. Full variable domain (remainder filled in from reference TRBV11-2 and TRBJ2-5): EAGVAQSPRYKIIEKRQSVAFWCNPISGHATLYWYQQILGQGPKLLIQFQNNGVVDDSQLPKDRFSAERLKGVDSTLKIQPAKLEDSAVYLCASSYGQIQETQYFGPGTRLLVL.